This passage covers 5 T cell receptor beta chains from one sample sequenced in a study of blood T cell repertoires in COVID-19. Only in-frame clones appear in the TCRdb table, and some are missing; sequencing was by immunoSEQ multiplex PCR. This sample has around 58,000 clones, with around 78% found just once. The sample consisted of peripheral blood. Receptors were obtained from a human donor in a cohort sampled during active COVID-19.

The chain couples TRBV9 to TRBJ1-5, with 7 positions matching TRBD1. Germline V lookup: CDR1 SGDLS, CDR2 YYNGEE. V lost 3 bases to trimming and J lost 2 bases; unmatched junction nucleotides: 2. The CDR3 covers 14 residues. This CDR3 is CASSGDSGNQPQHF. For the CDR3, the DNA is TGTGCCAGCAGCGGGGACAGTGGCAATCAGCCCCAGCATTTT. The complete variable domain, with remaining parts taken from reference TRBV9 and TRBJ1-5, reads DSGVTQTPKHLITATGQRVTLRCSPRSGDLSVYWYQQSLDQGLQFLIQYYNGEERAKGNILERFSAQQFPDLHSELNLSSLELGDSALYFCASSGDSGNQPQHFGDGTRLSIL.

V and J are TRBV19 and TRBJ1-2; perhaps TRBD1 as D (5 bases). Germline assignment: CDR1 LNHDA and CDR2 SQIVND (reference sequence). The ends were cut back, 3 bases at V and 1 base at J, with 12 bases in the middle. The CDR3 spans 15 residues. CDR3: CASSMFQGLNYGYTF. The CDR3 DNA is TGTGCCAGTAGTATGTTTCAGGGTCTTAACTATGGCTACACCTTC.

The table lists this clone with many counts. V is TRBV7-2 and J is TRBJ2-7; perhaps TRBD1 as D (6 bases). There are 15 residues in the CDR3. The germline V gene encodes CDR1 SGHTA and CDR2 FQGNSA. Trimming left V 5 bases short and J 1 base short, with 15 bases between. This chain's CDR3 is CASSTYDRNSYEQYF. Written as DNA, the CDR3 is TGTGCCAGCAGCACATACGACAGGAATTCCTACGAGCAGTACTTC.

The chain combines TRBV3-1 (or the pseudogene TRBV3-2) with TRBJ2-7, with 8 positions matching TRBD1. Germline values: CDR1 LGHDT, CDR2 YNNKEL (reference sequence). The CDR3 is made up of 15 amino acids. V lost 6 bases to trimming and J lost 0 bases; unmatched junction nucleotides: 7. CDR3 sequence: CASRRGTGLSYEQYF. The CDR3 coding sequence is TGTGCCAGCAGGCGAGGGACAGGACTCTCCTACGAGCAGTACTTC.

This sequence joins TRBV7-9 and TRBJ2-3; 7 bases match TRBD2. Germline V gene lookup returns CDR1 SEHNR and CDR2 FQNEAQ (reference sequence). V lost 5 bases, J lost 2 bases, and 10 bases stayed unmatched. The CDR3 extends over 16 amino acids. Written as DNA, the CDR3 is TGTGCCAGCAGCCAACAATCAGCGGGGCTCACAGATACGCAGTATTTT. It encodes CASSQQSAGLTDTQYF.